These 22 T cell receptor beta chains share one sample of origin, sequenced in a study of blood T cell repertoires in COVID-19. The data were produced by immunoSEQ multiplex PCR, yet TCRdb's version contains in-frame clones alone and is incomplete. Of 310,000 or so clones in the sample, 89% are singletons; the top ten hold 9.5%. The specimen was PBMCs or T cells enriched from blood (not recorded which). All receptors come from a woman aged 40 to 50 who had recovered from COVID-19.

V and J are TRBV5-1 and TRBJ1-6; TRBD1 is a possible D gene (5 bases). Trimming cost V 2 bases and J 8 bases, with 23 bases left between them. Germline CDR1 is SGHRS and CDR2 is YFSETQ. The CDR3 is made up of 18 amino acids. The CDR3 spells CASSFRTGRTLSDSPLHF. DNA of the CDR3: TGCGCCAGCAGCTTTAGGACGGGTCGGACACTATCGGATTCACCCCTCCACTTT.

The DNA of the CDR3 is TGTGCCAGCAGCCAATTAGGGACAGGGCTCAACGAGCAGTACTTC. As protein: CASSQLGTGLNEQYF. V is TRBV16 and J is TRBJ2-7, with TRBD1 identical over 9 bases. The CDR3 has 15 residues. CDR1 is KGHSY and CDR2 is FQNENV in the germline V gene. V was clipped by 1 base and J by 5 bases; unmatched bases: 6.

The CDR3 loop is CASSLTDLSNQPQHF. The CDR3 region has the DNA TGTGCCAGTAGCCTGACAGATTTGAGCAATCAGCCCCAGCATTTT. J is TRBJ1-5 and V is TRBV19; TRBD1 is a possible D gene (5 bases). Germline assignment: CDR1 LNHDA and CDR2 SQIVND (reference sequence). Trimming left V 6 bases short and J 1 base short, with 13 bases between. The CDR3 spans 15 residues.

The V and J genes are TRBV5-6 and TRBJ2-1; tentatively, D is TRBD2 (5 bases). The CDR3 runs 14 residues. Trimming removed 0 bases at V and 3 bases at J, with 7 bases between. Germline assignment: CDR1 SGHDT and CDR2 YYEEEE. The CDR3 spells CASSLVRGYNEQFF. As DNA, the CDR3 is TGTGCCAGCAGCTTGGTACGGGGCTACAATGAGCAGTTCTTC.

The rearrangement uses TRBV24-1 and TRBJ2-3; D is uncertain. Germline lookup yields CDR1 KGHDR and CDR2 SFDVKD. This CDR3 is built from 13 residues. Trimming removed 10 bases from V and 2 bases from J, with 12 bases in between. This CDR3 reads CATSGSLTDTQYF. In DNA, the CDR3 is TGTGCCACATCCGGGTCCCTCACAGATACGCAGTATTTT.

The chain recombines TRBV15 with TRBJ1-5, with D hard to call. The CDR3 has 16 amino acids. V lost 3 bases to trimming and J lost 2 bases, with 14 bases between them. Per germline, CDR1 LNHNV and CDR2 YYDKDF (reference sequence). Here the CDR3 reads CATSRNRGTGNQPQHF. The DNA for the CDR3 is TGTGCCACCAGCAGGAACCGGGGAACGGGCAATCAGCCCCAGCATTTT.

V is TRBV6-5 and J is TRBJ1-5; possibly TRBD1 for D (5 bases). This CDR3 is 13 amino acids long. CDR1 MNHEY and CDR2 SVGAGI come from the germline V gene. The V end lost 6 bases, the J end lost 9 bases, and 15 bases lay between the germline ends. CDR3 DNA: TGTGCCAGCAGCCAGGGAGGGTGGATGCCCCAGCATTTT. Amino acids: CASSQGGWMPQHF.

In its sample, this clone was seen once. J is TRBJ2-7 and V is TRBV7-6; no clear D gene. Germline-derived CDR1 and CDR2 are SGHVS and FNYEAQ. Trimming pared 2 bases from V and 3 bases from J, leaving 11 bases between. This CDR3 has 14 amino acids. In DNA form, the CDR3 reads TGTGCCAGCAGCTTATTGGCATATAACTACGAGCAGTACTTC. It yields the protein CASSLLAYNYEQYF.

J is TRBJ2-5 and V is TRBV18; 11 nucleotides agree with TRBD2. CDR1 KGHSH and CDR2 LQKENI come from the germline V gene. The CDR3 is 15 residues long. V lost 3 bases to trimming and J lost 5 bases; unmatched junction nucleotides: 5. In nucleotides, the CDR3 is TGTGCCAGCTCACCGCAGACTAGCGGGGTTGAGACCCAGTACTTC. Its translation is CASSPQTSGVETQYF.

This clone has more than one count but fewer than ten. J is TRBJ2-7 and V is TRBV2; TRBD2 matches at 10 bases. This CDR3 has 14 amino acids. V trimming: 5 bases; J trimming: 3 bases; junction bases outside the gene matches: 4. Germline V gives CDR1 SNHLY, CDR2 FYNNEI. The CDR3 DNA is TGTGCCAGCAGTATTCGGACTAGCGGCTACGAGCAGTACTTC. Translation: CASSIRTSGYEQYF.

This CDR3 is CASSFRVRGGSSRSSYNEQFF. For the CDR3, the DNA is TGTGCCAGCAGCTTCAGGGTTAGGGGAGGCTCTTCCCGGAGCTCCTACAATGAGCAGTTCTTC. The chain couples TRBV7-8 to TRBJ2-1, with D perhaps TRBD2 (6 bases). V was shortened by 3 bases and J by 0 bases, with 27 bases between the two germline ends. The CDR3 runs to 21 residues. Germline CDR1 SGHVS, CDR2 FQNEAQ.

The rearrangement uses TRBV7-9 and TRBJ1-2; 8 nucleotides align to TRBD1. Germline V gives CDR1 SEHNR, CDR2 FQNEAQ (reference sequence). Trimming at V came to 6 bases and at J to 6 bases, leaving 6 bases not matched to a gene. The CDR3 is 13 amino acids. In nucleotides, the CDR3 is TGTGCCAGCAGGTCAGGGGGCGAGAATGGCTACACCTTC. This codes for CASRSGGENGYTF.

CDR3 in DNA: TGTGCCAGCTCGTCTCGGACAGGCAACACCGGGGAGCTGTTTTTT. The encoded protein is CASSSRTGNTGELFF. This rearrangement joins TRBV18 to TRBJ2-2; TRBD1 aligns across 7 bases. The CDR3 length is 15 residues. The V segment lost 6 bases and the J segment 2 bases; nucleotides outside the gene matches: 6. Germline V CDR1 and CDR2: KGHSH, LQKENI.

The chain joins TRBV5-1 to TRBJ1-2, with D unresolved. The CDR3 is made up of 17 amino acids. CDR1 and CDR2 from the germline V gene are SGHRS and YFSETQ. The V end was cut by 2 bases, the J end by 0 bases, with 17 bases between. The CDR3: CASSFVPPAGTNYGYTF. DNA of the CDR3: TGCGCCAGCAGCTTTGTTCCCCCCGCGGGAACTAACTATGGCTACACCTTC.

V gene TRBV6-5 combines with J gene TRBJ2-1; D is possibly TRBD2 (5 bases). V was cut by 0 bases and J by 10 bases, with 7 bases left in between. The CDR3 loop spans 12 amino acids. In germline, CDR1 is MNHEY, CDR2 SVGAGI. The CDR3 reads CASSYSRGEQFF. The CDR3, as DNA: TGTGCCAGCAGTTACTCTCGGGGAGAGCAGTTCTTC.

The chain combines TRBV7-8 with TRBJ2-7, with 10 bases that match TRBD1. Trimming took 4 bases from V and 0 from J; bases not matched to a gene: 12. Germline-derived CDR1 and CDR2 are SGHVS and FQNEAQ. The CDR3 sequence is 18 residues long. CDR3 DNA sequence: TGTGCCAGCAGCTCGAGCAAACCGGGACAGGGGCGCTCCTACGAGCAGTACTTC. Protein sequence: CASSSSKPGQGRSYEQYF.

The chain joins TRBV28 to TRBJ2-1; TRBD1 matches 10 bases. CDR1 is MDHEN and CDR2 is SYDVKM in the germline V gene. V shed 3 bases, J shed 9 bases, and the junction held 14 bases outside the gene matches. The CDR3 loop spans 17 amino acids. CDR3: CASSFHLGTGERGEQFF. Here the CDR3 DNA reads TGTGCCAGCAGTTTTCATCTTGGGACAGGGGAGCGGGGTGAGCAGTTCTTC.

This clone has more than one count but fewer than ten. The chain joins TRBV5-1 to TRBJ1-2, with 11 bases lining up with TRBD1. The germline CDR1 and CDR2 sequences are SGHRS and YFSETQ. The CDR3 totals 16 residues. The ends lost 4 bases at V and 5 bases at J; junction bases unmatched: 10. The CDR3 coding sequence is TGCGCCAGCAGCGTAGAGGGACAGGGGGTAGGGTATGGCTACACCTTC. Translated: CASSVEGQGVGYGYTF.

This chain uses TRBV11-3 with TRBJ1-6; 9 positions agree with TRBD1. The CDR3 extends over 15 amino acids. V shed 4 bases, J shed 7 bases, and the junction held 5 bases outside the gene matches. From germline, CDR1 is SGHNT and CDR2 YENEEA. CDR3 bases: TGTGCCAGCAGCTCTGGGACAGGGCGGAATTCACCCCTCCACTTT. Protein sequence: CASSSGTGRNSPLHF.

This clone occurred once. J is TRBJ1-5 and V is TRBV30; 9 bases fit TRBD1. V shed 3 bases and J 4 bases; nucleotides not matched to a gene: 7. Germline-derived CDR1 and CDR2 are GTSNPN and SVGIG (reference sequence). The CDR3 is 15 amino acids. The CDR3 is CAWRGAGTGNQPQHF. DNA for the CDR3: TGTGCCTGGAGGGGAGCCGGGACAGGGAATCAGCCCCAGCATTTT.

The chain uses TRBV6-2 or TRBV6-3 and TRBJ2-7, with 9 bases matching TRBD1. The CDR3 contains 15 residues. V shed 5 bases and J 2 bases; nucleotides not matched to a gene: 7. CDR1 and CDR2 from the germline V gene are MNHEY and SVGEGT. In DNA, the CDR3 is TGTGCCAGCAGTGGAGGACAGGGGTCCACCTACGAGCAGTACTTC. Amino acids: CASSGGQGSTYEQYF.

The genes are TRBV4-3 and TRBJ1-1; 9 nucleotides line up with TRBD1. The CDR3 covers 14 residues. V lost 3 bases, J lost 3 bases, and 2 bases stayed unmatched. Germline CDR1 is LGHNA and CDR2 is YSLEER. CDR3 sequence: CASSQDRGDTEAFF. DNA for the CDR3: TGCGCCAGCAGCCAGGACAGGGGAGACACTGAAGCTTTCTTT.